A single sample gave rise to the 28 T cell receptor beta chains below, sequenced in a study of blood T cell repertoires in COVID-19. Clones were read by immunoSEQ multiplex PCR, and TCRdb kept only the in-frame ones, dropping some. Of 150,000 to 200,000 clones in the sample, over 75% were seen once. The sequencing sample was made of peripheral blood. The receptors originated from a human donor in a cohort sampled during active COVID-19.

This clone appeared a few times. The chain links TRBV2 to TRBJ1-2; D is possibly TRBD1 (6 bases). V shed 6 bases and J shed 3 bases, with 17 bases lying between them. CDR3 length: 15 residues. The germline CDR1 and CDR2 sequences are SNHLY and FYNNEI. The CDR3 loop reads CASRDPGDPHYGYTF. The CDR3, as DNA: TGTGCCAGCAGGGACCCAGGGGATCCCCACTATGGCTACACCTTC.

This CDR3 reads CASSAWLGNYEQYF. The CDR3 DNA sequence: TGTGCCAGCAGTGCCTGGCTAGGAAACTACGAGCAGTACTTC. The chain joins TRBV2 to TRBJ2-7; D is unresolved. The CDR3 runs 14 residues. Per the germline V gene, CDR1 is SNHLY and CDR2 is FYNNEI. V lost 4 bases and J lost 3, with 13 bases in between.

This clone was detected only a few times. The V and J genes are TRBV7-2 and TRBJ1-5, with D possibly matching TRBD1 (6 bases). This CDR3 comprises 16 residues. The germline CDR1 and CDR2 sequences are SGHTA and FQGNSA. V lost 5 bases, J lost 0 bases, and 14 bases lay in between. The CDR3 sequence: CASSLGGAGSNQPQHF. CDR3 DNA: TGTGCCAGCAGCCTTGGGGGCGCCGGTAGCAATCAGCCCCAGCATTTT.

The genes are TRBV4-3 and TRBJ2-3, with D uncertain. CDR1 and CDR2 from the germline V gene are LGHNA and YSLEER. The CDR3 runs to 15 residues. V lost 1 base and J lost 0, with 8 bases in between. In nucleotides, the CDR3 is TGCGCCAGCAGCCAAGCAGGCCCTAGCACAGATACGCAGTATTTT. Amino acid sequence: CASSQAGPSTDTQYF.

The V and J genes are TRBV5-4 and TRBJ2-1; 8 bases agree with TRBD2. CDR1 is SGHNT and CDR2 is YYREEE in the germline V gene (reference sequence). This CDR3 spans 15 amino acids. V dropped 0 bases and J dropped 10; count of bases not matched to a gene: 9. The CDR3 nucleotides are TGTGCCAGCAGCTTGGCCGGGACTAGTGCAGACGAGCAGTTCTTC. Its protein is CASSLAGTSADEQFF.

The CDR3 is CASSETGVTEAFF. The DNA of the CDR3 is TGTGCCAGCAGTGAGACAGGGGTGACTGAAGCTTTCTTT. The chain carries TRBV28 and TRBJ1-1, with 8 bases lining up with TRBD1. The length of the CDR3 is 13 residues. CDR1 is MDHEN, CDR2 SYDVKM, per germline. V shed 5 bases, J shed 5 bases, and the junction held 4 bases outside the gene matches.

The V and J genes are TRBV25-1 and TRBJ2-7; TRBD2 matches 11 bases. Germline V gene data show CDR1 as MGHDK and CDR2 as SYGVNS. The CDR3 extends over 14 amino acids. The junction had 5 bases not matched to a gene; V was cut back by 9 bases and J by 1 base. CDR3 nucleotide sequence: TGTGCCAGTTCGACTAGCGGGGAATCCTACGAGCAGTACTTC. Its protein is CASSTSGESYEQYF.

This chain uses TRBV29-1 with TRBJ1-1, with D uncertain. From germline, CDR1 is SQVTM and CDR2 ANQGSEA. Deletions cut 4 bases from V and 5 bases from J, with 11 bases between. The CDR3 loop spans 12 amino acids. The DNA for the CDR3 is TGCAGCGTTGTGTCGGGAGATACTGAAGCTTTCTTT. Its protein product is CSVVSGDTEAFF.

This clone has more than one count but fewer than ten. The rearrangement links TRBV10-2 to TRBJ2-3; 13 nucleotides line up with TRBD2. V shed 6 bases, J shed 5 bases, and the junction held 5 bases outside the gene matches. CDR1 and CDR2 (germline): WSHSY, SAAADI. This CDR3 contains 15 residues. This chain's CDR3 is CASRTSGGTVDTQYF. The CDR3 DNA reads TGCGCCAGCAGGACTAGCGGGGGGACCGTAGATACGCAGTATTTT.

CDR3 nucleotides: TGCGCCAGTTCTCAGGGTGGCGAGCAGTACTTC. Encoded protein: CASSQGGEQYF. The chain uses TRBV10-2 and TRBJ2-7, with TRBD1 as a possible D gene (5 bases). This CDR3 comprises 11 residues. Trimming stripped 9 bases from V and 6 bases from J, with 12 bases between. Germline V gene lookup returns CDR1 WSHSY and CDR2 SAAADI.

The rearrangement uses TRBV7-3 and TRBJ2-1; tentatively, D is TRBD2 (5 bases). Looked up from germline, CDR1 is SGHTA and CDR2 is FQGTGA. This CDR3 is built from 15 residues. V was shortened by 5 bases and J by 5 bases, with 16 bases between the two germline ends. CDR3 sequence: CASSPGVTGNNEQFF. As DNA, the CDR3 is TGTGCCAGCAGCCCCGGGGTGACCGGGAACAATGAGCAGTTCTTC.

The gene calls are TRBV30 and TRBJ2-1, with 12 positions matching TRBD2. V was clipped by 5 bases and J by 9 bases; unmatched bases: 5. The CDR3 has 13 residues. Germline CDR1 GTSNPN, CDR2 SVGIG (reference sequence). The CDR3 DNA is TGTGCCTGGCTAGCGGGAGGGCGCAGTGAGCAGTTCTTC. This gives the protein CAWLAGGRSEQFF.

The chain uses TRBV7-2 and TRBJ1-1; TRBD1 aligns across 9 bases. The CDR3 is 17 residues long. Germline V CDR1 and CDR2: SGHTA, FQGNSA. V lost 1 base, J lost 3 bases, and 9 bases stayed unmatched. This CDR3 reads CASSLVGTGLQHTEAFF. The CDR3 coding sequence is TGTGCCAGCAGCTTAGTGGGGACAGGGTTGCAGCACACTGAAGCTTTCTTT. Together with reference TRBV7-2 and TRBJ1-1, the CDR3 gives the full variable domain: GAGVSQSPSNKVTEKGKDVELRCDPISGHTALYWYRQSLGQGLEFLIYFQGNSAPDKSGLPSDRFSAERTGGSVSTLTIQRTQQEDSAVYLCASSLVGTGLQHTEAFFGQGTRLTVV.

The genes are TRBV5-1 and TRBJ2-3, with TRBD2 matching 9 bases. V gave up 4 bases and J gave up 5 bases; unmatched junction bases: 11. The CDR3 extends over 16 amino acids. Germline V gives CDR1 SGHRS, CDR2 YFSETQ. CDR3 amino acids: CASSPEGLALIDTQYF. DNA for the CDR3: TGCGCCAGCAGCCCGGAGGGACTAGCCCTAATAGATACGCAGTATTTT. The full variable domain, in which reference TRBV5-1 and TRBJ2-3 provide the parts outside the CDR3, is KAGVTQTPRYLIKTRGQQVTLSCSPISGHRSVSWYQQTPGQGLQFLFEYFSETQRNKGNFPGRFSGRQFSNSRSEMNVSTLELGDSALYLCASSPEGLALIDTQYFGPGTRLTVL.

The V and J genes are TRBV29-1 and TRBJ2-1, with 7 bases matching TRBD2. The CDR3 loop spans 13 amino acids. CDR1 and CDR2 (germline): SQVTM, ANQGSEA. V lost 6 bases and J lost 7; bases outside the gene matches: 9. The CDR3 sequence: CSVGDGGRNEQFF. For the CDR3, the DNA is TGCAGCGTAGGAGACGGGGGGAGGAATGAGCAGTTCTTC.

This chain connects TRBV3-1 (or the pseudogene TRBV3-2) to TRBJ1-2; tentative D call: TRBD1 (6 bases). Trimming took 3 bases from V and 0 from J, leaving 20 bases between them. Germline V gene lookup returns CDR1 LGHDT and CDR2 YNNKEL (reference sequence). The length of the CDR3 is 18 residues. The CDR3 loop reads CASSQGTGQEFSNYGYTF. Here the CDR3 DNA reads TGTGCCAGCAGCCAGGGAACGGGACAAGAATTTTCTAACTATGGCTACACCTTC.

This clone was seen a few times. The gene calls are TRBV6-2 or TRBV6-3 and TRBJ2-1; D is undetermined. Trimming shortened V by 4 bases and J by 2 bases, and 12 bases separated the two germline ends. Germline CDR1 MNHEY, CDR2 SVGEGT. The CDR3 has 15 residues. The CDR3 region has the DNA TGTGCCAGCAGTTCGGTCAGACTTACCTACAATGAGCAGTTCTTC. It encodes CASSSVRLTYNEQFF.

The V call is TRBV5-8, the J call TRBJ2-3; 8 bases agree with TRBD1. The germline V gene encodes CDR1 SGHTS and CDR2 YDEGEE. V was pared by 4 bases and J by 1 base, with 5 bases of the junction left unmatched. The CDR3 totals 15 residues. This chain's CDR3 is CASSPGQGRTDTQYF. The DNA of the CDR3 is TGTGCCAGCAGCCCCGGACAGGGTCGCACAGATACGCAGTATTTT.

This chain connects TRBV5-1 to TRBJ2-5; TRBD2 might be the D (6 bases). Per germline, CDR1 SGHRS and CDR2 YFSETQ. CDR3 length: 12 residues. Between the trimmed V and J ends, which lost 6 bases and 5 bases, there was a span of 11 bases. The CDR3 reads CASTGGVETQYF. The CDR3 coding sequence is TGCGCCAGCACTGGCGGGGTGGAGACCCAGTACTTC.

V and J are TRBV4-1 and TRBJ1-6; TRBD1 matches 7 bases. Per germline, CDR1 MGHRA and CDR2 YSYEKL. V shed 4 bases, J shed 5 bases, and the junction held 2 bases outside the gene matches. CDR3 length: 14 amino acids. The CDR3 DNA reads TGCGCCAGCAGCCGGGGACAGAATAATTCACCCCTCCACTTT. Its translation: CASSRGQNNSPLHF.

V and J are TRBV27 and TRBJ2-2, with unresolved D. The germline gives CDR1 MNHEY, CDR2 SMNVEV (reference sequence). V was cut by 6 bases and J by 0 bases, with 11 bases left in between. The CDR3 has 15 residues. In DNA, the CDR3 is TGTGCCAGCAGCCCGACCCGGGCGAACACCGGGGAGCTGTTTTTT. It is translated as CASSPTRANTGELFF.

The rearrangement joins TRBV9 to TRBJ1-2; TRBD1 matches 11 bases. Germline CDR1 reads SGDLS; CDR2 reads YYNGEE. This CDR3 contains 14 residues. Trimming took 3 bases from V and 8 from J; bases not matched to a gene: 6. The CDR3 loop is CASSADRGLWGYTF. DNA for the CDR3: TGTGCCAGCAGCGCGGACAGGGGGCTGTGGGGCTACACCTTC.

V usage is TRBV7-8 and J usage is TRBJ2-7; D uncertain. Germline CDR1 reads SGHVS; CDR2 reads FQNEAQ. V gave up 6 bases and J gave up 5 bases, with 14 bases separating them. There are 13 residues in the CDR3. The CDR3 DNA reads TGTGCCAGCAGTAAAAGCCGCACCAACGAGCAGTACTTC. Protein sequence: CASSKSRTNEQYF.

The chain combines TRBV19 with TRBJ2-1; 7 bases align to TRBD2. V shed 1 base and J 5 bases; nucleotides not matched to a gene: 5. The CDR3 is 15 amino acids. Germline assignment: CDR1 LNHDA and CDR2 SQIVND (reference sequence). CDR3 nucleotides: TGTGCCAGTAGTATAGCGGGGGAGGGCCACAATGAGCAGTTCTTC. As protein: CASSIAGEGHNEQFF. Filled out from reference TRBV19 and TRBJ2-1, the complete variable domain reads DGGITQSPKYLFRKEGQNVTLSCEQNLNHDAMYWYRQDPGQGLRLIYYSQIVNDFQKGDIAEGYSVSREKKESFPLTVTSAQKNPTAFYLCASSIAGEGHNEQFFGPGTRLTVL.

This clone came up a few times. The chain recombines TRBV7-3 with TRBJ2-1; 7 bases map to TRBD2. Per germline, CDR1 SGHTA and CDR2 FQGTGA. The junction had 2 bases not matched to a gene; V was cut back by 2 bases and J by 1 base. The CDR3 has 15 amino acids. Here the CDR3 reads CASSLAGESYNEQFF. The CDR3 region has the DNA TGTGCCAGCAGCTTAGCGGGAGAATCCTACAATGAGCAGTTCTTC.

This chain links TRBV20-1 with TRBJ1-5; no reliable D call. CDR1 and CDR2 (germline): DFQATT, SNEGSKA (reference sequence). CDR3 length: 13 residues. The germline V and J ends were trimmed by 3 bases and 3 bases, with 9 bases remaining between them. The CDR3 nucleotides read TGCAGTGCTAGTAACAGACCCAATCAGCCCCAGCATTTT. This encodes CSASNRPNQPQHF.

The V call is TRBV7-6, the J call TRBJ2-2; 10 bases map to TRBD2. J gave up 4 bases and V 4 bases, and 6 bases lay outside the gene matches. The germline V gene has CDR1 SGHVS and CDR2 FNYEAQ. The CDR3 is 16 amino acids. CDR3 residues: CASSSRTSGGTGELFF. For the CDR3, the DNA is TGTGCCAGCAGCTCCCGGACTAGCGGCGGCACCGGGGAGCTGTTTTTT.

The chain combines TRBV3-1 (or the pseudogene TRBV3-2) with TRBJ2-7, with D possibly TRBD1 on 5 matching bases. V gave up 0 bases and J gave up 2 bases, with 11 bases separating them. This CDR3 has 15 residues. Germline values: CDR1 LGHDT, CDR2 YNNKEL (reference sequence). The CDR3 nucleotides read TGTGCCAGCAGCCAAGATCATAGCAGGGCCTACGAGCAGTACTTC. Translated, it gives CASSQDHSRAYEQYF.